Following are 14 T cell receptor beta chains from one sample sequenced in a study of Tregs in tolerant kidney transplant recipients. Repertoires were generated with immunoSEQ multiplex PCR, while TCRdb's copy carries only in-frame clones and drops some. The sample lists about 56,000 clones, 80% to 90% seen once, with about 5% in the top ten. Sample: CD4+ T cells from blood. These receptors all stem from a human donor in good health.

The chain joins TRBV18 to TRBJ1-2; 8 nucleotides match TRBD1. The CDR3 runs 15 residues. V shed 2 bases, J shed 2 bases, and the junction held 4 bases outside the gene matches. Germline loops: CDR1 KGHSH, CDR2 LQKENI. The CDR3 DNA reads as TGTGCCAGCTCACCAGGACAGGGCACAAACTATGGCTACACCTTC. Translated: CASSPGQGTNYGYTF.

In nucleotides, the CDR3 is TGTGCCAGCAGTGAAGGCAGGGGGCCCGTCTACGAGCAGTACTTC. Its translation: CASSEGRGPVYEQYF. V and J are TRBV2 and TRBJ2-7; 8 nucleotides align to TRBD1. Germline assignment: CDR1 SNHLY and CDR2 FYNNEI. Trimming took 1 base from V and 3 from J; bases not matched to a gene: 5. This CDR3 has 15 residues.

The rearrangement uses TRBV5-1 and TRBJ2-1, with 11 bases identical to TRBD2. The CDR3 consists of 17 residues. Germline V CDR1 and CDR2: SGHRS, YFSETQ. J was trimmed by 4 bases and V by 4 bases; bases with no gene match: 10. In DNA form, the CDR3 reads TGCGCCAGCAGCCCAGGGACTAGCGGAGAGTCTTACAATGAGCAGTTCTTC. It encodes CASSPGTSGESYNEQFF.

The chain carries TRBV18 and TRBJ1-2, with D perhaps matching TRBD1 (6 bases). V lost 6 bases, J lost 4 bases, and 15 bases lay in between. Germline values: CDR1 KGHSH, CDR2 LQKENI. This CDR3 has 14 residues. CDR3 nucleotide sequence: TGTGCCAGCTCGACAGGATCTGACGGCTATGGCTACACCTTC. Its protein is CASSTGSDGYGYTF.

The chain couples TRBV5-4 to TRBJ1-5; TRBD1 matches 8 bases. Germline assignment: CDR1 SGHNT and CDR2 YYREEE (reference sequence). The CDR3 covers 13 residues. V shed 4 bases and J 4 bases; nucleotides not matched to a gene: 1. The CDR3 DNA follows: TGTGCCAGCAGCCGGGACAGGAATCAGCCCCAGCATTTT. This sequence encodes CASSRDRNQPQHF.

This clone occurred once. As DNA, the CDR3 is TGTGCCAGTAGTAGGGAGGAGGGGGCGGTCAATCAGCCCCAGCATTTT. As protein: CASSREEGAVNQPQHF. This chain connects TRBV19 to TRBJ1-5, with TRBD1 matching 7 bases. This CDR3 has 16 residues. Trimming cost V 4 bases and J 3 bases; bases outside gene matches: 9. The germline V gene has CDR1 LNHDA and CDR2 SQIVND (reference sequence).

V and J are TRBV5-1 and TRBJ2-5, with 11 bases that match TRBD1. Germline trimming cut 5 bases from V and 1 base from J; bases unmatched to any gene: 13. This CDR3 has 18 residues. Per the germline V gene, CDR1 is SGHRS and CDR2 is YFSETQ. The CDR3 bases are TGCGCCAGCAGTTTTATCCCGGGACAGGGGGTTCTCCAAGAGACCCAGTACTTC. Its translation is CASSFIPGQGVLQETQYF.

The chain carries TRBV5-4 and TRBJ2-5; 14 bases line up with TRBD2. Germline V CDR1 and CDR2: SGHNT, YYREEE (reference sequence). V was clipped by 7 bases and J by 4 bases; unmatched bases: 3. The CDR3 extends over 14 amino acids. The DNA for the CDR3 is TGTGCCAGCCGAGGGACTAGCGGGAGAGAGACCCAGTACTTC. As protein: CASRGTSGRETQYF.

Only one count was recorded for this clone. The V and J genes are TRBV7-2 and TRBJ2-4; D assignment may be TRBD1 or TRBD2 (5 bases each). This CDR3 has 18 amino acids. CDR1 and CDR2 from the germline V gene are SGHTA and FQGNSA. The germline V and J ends were trimmed by 1 base and 4 bases, with 20 bases remaining between them. Written as DNA, the CDR3 is TGTGCCAGCAGCTTAGGCCGGGGCGGTGGACTGAGAAAAAACATTCAGTACTTC. As protein: CASSLGRGGGLRKNIQYF.

The rearrangement links TRBV7-9 to TRBJ1-1; D not certain. The V end was cut by 2 bases, the J end by 6 bases, with 16 bases between. Per germline, CDR1 SEHNR and CDR2 FQNEAQ (reference sequence). CDR3 length: 15 amino acids. CDR3 region: CASSLLGSQAAEAFF. In DNA, the CDR3 is TGTGCCAGCAGCTTACTCGGGTCCCAAGCCGCTGAAGCTTTCTTT.

The V call is TRBV7-3, the J call TRBJ2-1, with D tentatively TRBD2 (6 bases). CDR1 is SGHTA, CDR2 FQGTGA, per germline. The V and J ends lost 2 bases and 7 bases respectively, with 12 bases between them. CDR3 size: 14 residues. The CDR3 spells CASSLGRERNEQFF. CDR3 DNA sequence: TGTGCCAGCAGCTTAGGGCGGGAAAGGAATGAGCAGTTCTTC.

J is TRBJ1-1 and V is TRBV5-6, with D uncertain. V was clipped by 0 bases and J by 3 bases, with 6 bases between them. Germline V gives CDR1 SGHDT, CDR2 YYEEEE. The CDR3 spans 13 residues. The CDR3 coding sequence is TGTGCCAGCAGCTTGGTTCAGTACACTGAAGCTTTCTTT. This translates into CASSLVQYTEAFF.

In this sample, this clone turned up a few times. A read error is the likely source, as a far larger clone sits one nucleotide away. Within the sample, other DNA sequences also encode this same CDR3. The chain links TRBV19 to TRBJ2-5; 11 bases agree with TRBD1. V lost 3 bases, J lost 4 bases, and 1 base stayed unmatched. This CDR3 has 14 residues. Per germline, CDR1 LNHDA and CDR2 SQIVND (reference sequence). This CDR3 reads CASSIGQGAETQYF. The CDR3 DNA reads TGTGCCAGTAGTATCGGACAGGGGGCAGAGACCCAGTACTTC.

Only one count was recorded for this clone. The chain uses TRBV11-2 and TRBJ2-3; TRBD1 aligns across 7 bases. Germline V CDR1 and CDR2: SGHAT, FQNNGV. The CDR3 runs to 15 residues. Losses at the gene ends were 6 bases for V and 1 base for J; bases not matched to a gene: 7. CDR3 region: CASRPQGWGTDTQYF. CDR3 in DNA: TGTGCCAGCAGACCACAGGGGTGGGGCACAGATACGCAGTATTTT.